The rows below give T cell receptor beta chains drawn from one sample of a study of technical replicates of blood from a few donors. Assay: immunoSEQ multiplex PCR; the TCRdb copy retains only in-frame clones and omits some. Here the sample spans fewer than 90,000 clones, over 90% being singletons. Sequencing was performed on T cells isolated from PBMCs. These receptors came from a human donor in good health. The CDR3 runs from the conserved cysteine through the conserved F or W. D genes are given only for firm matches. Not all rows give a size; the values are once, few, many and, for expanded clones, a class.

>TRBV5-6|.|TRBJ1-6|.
CASSSYRVGSYNSPLHF
TGTGCCAGCAGCTCCTACAGGGTGGGCTCCTATAATTCACCCCTCCACTTT
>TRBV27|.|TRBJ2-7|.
CASSFQGTGPYEQYF
TGTGCCAGCAGTTTCCAGGGCACAGGCCCCTACGAGCAGTACTTC
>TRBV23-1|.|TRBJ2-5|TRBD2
CASLAGGRGGETQYF
TGCGCCAGCCTAGCGGGGGGGCGGGGAGGAGAGACCCAGTACTTC
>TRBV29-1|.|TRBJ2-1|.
CSVEKDTRVDEQFF
TGCAGCGTTGAAAAAGACACCCGAGTTGATGAGCAGTTCTTC
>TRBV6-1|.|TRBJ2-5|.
CASRWSQETQYF
TGTGCCAGCAGGTGGAGCCAAGAGACCCAGTACTTC
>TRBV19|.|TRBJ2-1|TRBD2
CASSSSPGTSGYNEQFF
TGTGCCAGTAGTTCCTCTCCCGGGACTAGCGGCTACAATGAGCAGTTCTTC
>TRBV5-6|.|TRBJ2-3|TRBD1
CASSQGTATRTDTQYF
TGTGCCAGCAGCCAGGGGACAGCAACTCGCACAGATACGCAGTATTTT
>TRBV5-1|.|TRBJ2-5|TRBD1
CASSLVGTGGGETQYF
TGCGCCAGCAGCTTGGTTGGGACAGGGGGGGGAGAGACCCAGTACTTC
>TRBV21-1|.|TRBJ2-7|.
CASSRSRTASYEQYF
TGTGCCAGCAGCAGGTCCCGGACAGCATCCTACGAGCAGTACTTC
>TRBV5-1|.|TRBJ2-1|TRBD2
CASSLAGSGRAGDEQFF
TGCGCCAGCAGCTTGGCAGGTAGCGGGAGGGCCGGCGATGAGCAGTTCTTC
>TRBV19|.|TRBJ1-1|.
CATGRQVNTEAFF
TGTGCCACGGGGAGACAGGTTAACACTGAAGCTTTCTTT
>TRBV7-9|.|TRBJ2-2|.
CASSLGKGTRGTGELFF
TGTGCCAGCAGCTTAGGAAAAGGGACACGAGGGACCGGGGAGCTGTTTTTT
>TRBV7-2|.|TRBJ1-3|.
CASSGQPSGNTIYF
TGTGCCAGCAGCGGGCAGCCCTCTGGAAACACCATATATTTT
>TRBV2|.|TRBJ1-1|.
CASSDGWGVTFF
TGTGCCAGCAGTGATGGATGGGGGGTAACTTTCTTT
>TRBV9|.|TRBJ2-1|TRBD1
CASSVSGTGANEQFF
TGTGCCAGCAGCGTTTCCGGGACAGGGGCCAATGAGCAGTTCTTC
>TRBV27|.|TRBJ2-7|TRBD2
CASSLTSGRYYEQYF
TGTGCCAGCAGTTTAACTAGCGGGAGGTACTACGAGCAGTACTTC
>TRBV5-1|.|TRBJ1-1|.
CASSDSRGTEAFF
TGCGCCAGCAGCGACTCACGGGGCACTGAAGCTTTCTTT
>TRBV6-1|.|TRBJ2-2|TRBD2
CASSVASGGRWFTGELFF
TGTGCCAGCAGTGTGGCTAGCGGGGGGCGTTGGTTTACCGGGGAGCTGTTTTTT
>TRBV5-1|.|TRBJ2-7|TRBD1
CASSFKGTGGGYEQYF
TGCGCCAGCAGCTTTAAGGGGACAGGGGGGGGGTACGAGCAGTACTTC
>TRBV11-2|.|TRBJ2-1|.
CASSLERLGSQKFF
TGTGCCAGCAGCTTAGAGAGACTAGGGAGTCAGAAGTTCTTC
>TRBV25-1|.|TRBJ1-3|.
CASTFSDTIYF
TGTGCCAGCACGTTTAGTGACACCATATATTTT
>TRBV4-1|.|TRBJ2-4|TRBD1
CASTQRITGGFKNIQYF
TGCGCCAGCACCCAAAGAATCACAGGGGGCTTCAAAAACATTCAGTACTTC
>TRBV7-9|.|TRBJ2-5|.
CASSPRREETQYF
TGTGCCAGCAGCCCCCGGAGGGAAGAGACCCAGTACTTC
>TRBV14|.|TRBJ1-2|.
CASSQESINYGYTF
TGTGCCAGCAGCCAAGAGAGCATTAACTATGGCTACACCTTC
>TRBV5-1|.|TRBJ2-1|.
CASSFDNEQFF
TGCGCCAGCAGCTTCGACAATGAGCAGTTCTTC
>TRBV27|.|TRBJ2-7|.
CASSPGDPSYEQYF
TGTGCCAGCAGTCCGGGGGATCCCTCCTACGAGCAGTACTTC
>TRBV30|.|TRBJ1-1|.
CAWVGGGTEAFF
TGTGCCTGGGTGGGAGGGGGAACTGAAGCTTTCTTT
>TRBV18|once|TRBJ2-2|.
CASSHTAPTAYSPTGELFF
TGTGCCAGCTCGCACACTGCCCCGACAGCGTATAGCCCCACCGGGGAGCTGTTTTTT
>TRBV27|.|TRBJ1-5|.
CASSLGGGGQPQHF
TGTGCCAGCAGTTTAGGGGGAGGGGGTCAGCCCCAGCATTTT
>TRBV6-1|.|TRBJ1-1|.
CASSEGWAMNTEAFF
TGTGCCAGCAGTGAAGGATGGGCCATGAACACTGAAGCTTTCTTT
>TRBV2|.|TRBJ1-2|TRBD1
CASSGPGQGYGYTF
TGTGCCAGCAGTGGACCGGGACAGGGATATGGCTACACCTTC
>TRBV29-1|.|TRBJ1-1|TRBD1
CSARTGGGNTEAFF
TGCAGCGCCCGGACAGGGGGCGGGAACACTGAAGCTTTCTTT
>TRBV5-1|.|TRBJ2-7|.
CASSKGLLDEQYF
TGCGCCAGCAGCAAGGGACTTCTCGACGAGCAGTACTTC
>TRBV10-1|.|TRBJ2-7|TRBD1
CASSHGTGVSYEQYF
TGCGCCAGCAGCCACGGGACAGGGGTTTCCTACGAGCAGTACTTC
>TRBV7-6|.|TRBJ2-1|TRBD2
CASSSRTRNNNEQFF
TGTGCCAGCAGCTCCCGGACTAGAAATAACAATGAGCAGTTCTTC